This T cell receptor (beta chain) was recovered during a study of blood T cell repertoires in COVID-19. On the study more broadly: Acute and convalescent COVID-19 samples came from the United States, Italy and Spain. PBMCs, B-cell-depleted T cells, or T cells provided the cDNA or gDNA that made up the material.

Germline V gene sequence: CDR1 MNHEY, CDR2 SVGAGI. Trimming pared 7 bases from V and 3 bases from J, leaving 15 bases between. The CDR3 runs to 15 residues. Per the original data handling: Reference gene primer amplification gave nucleated cell count estimates. Measured with immunoSEQ multiplex PCR; TCRdb has only the in-frame clones, and not every one. V and J calls and clone size are copied from that table; D and trimming were computed from the DNA. The sample consists of 130,000 to 150,000 clones, around four fifths of them appearing once. The TCR sequence derives from a human donor in a cohort sampled during active COVID-19. The V gene is TRBV6-5, the J gene TRBJ2-2, with D tentatively TRBD2 (6 bases). Sequenced: peripheral blood. CDR3 bases: TGTGCCAGCACCGACTCGGGACTGCACACCGGGGAGCTGTTTTTT. It yields the protein CASTDSGLHTGELFF.